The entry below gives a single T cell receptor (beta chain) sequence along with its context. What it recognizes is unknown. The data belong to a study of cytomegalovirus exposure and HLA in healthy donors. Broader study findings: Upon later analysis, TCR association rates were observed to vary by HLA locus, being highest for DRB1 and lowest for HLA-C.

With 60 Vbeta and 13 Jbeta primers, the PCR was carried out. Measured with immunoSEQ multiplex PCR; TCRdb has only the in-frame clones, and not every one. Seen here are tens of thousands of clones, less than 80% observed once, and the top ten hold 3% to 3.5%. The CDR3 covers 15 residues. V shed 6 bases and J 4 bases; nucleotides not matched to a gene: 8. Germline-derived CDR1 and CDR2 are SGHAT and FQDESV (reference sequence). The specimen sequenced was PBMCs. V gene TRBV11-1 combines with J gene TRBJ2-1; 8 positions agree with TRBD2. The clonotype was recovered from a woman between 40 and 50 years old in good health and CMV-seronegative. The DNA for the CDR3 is TGTGCCAGCAGTTTCAGTAGCGGGGCTTACAATGAGCAGTTCTTC. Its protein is CASSFSSGAYNEQFF.